This TCR beta chain comes out of a study of early T cells in non-severe SARS-CoV-2 infection. Study at large: Investigators sequenced bulk RNA drawn from unsorted whole blood, and chains remained unpaired. Findings of the study overall: A preference for anti-spike CD8 responses marked VDJdb matching, which missed private and CD4 specificities.

This clonotype occurred a few times. Its specificity is not known. Individual cDNA molecules received unique molecular identifiers during library preparation. In TCRdb, the 5' RACE reads were re-called with MiXCR into one record per CDR3 protein. Seen here are about 64,000 distinct CDR3 sequences, about 10% observed once, and the top ten hold about an eighth. The CDR3 extends over 15 amino acids. The germline V gene encodes CDR1 SEHNR and CDR2 FQNEAQ (reference sequence). J gave up 5 bases and V 5 bases, and 11 bases lay outside the gene matches. The TCR comes from an adult who was a healthcare worker with PCR-confirmed SARS-CoV-2 infection or an uninfected control (not recorded which). The gene calls are TRBV7-9 and TRBJ1-1, with 7 bases identical to TRBD1. The specimen comprised whole blood, sampled at baseline. For the CDR3, the DNA is TGTGCCAGCAGCATACCCCCGACAGGGAGTACTGAAGCTTTCTTT. Its translation: CASSIPPTGSTEAFF.